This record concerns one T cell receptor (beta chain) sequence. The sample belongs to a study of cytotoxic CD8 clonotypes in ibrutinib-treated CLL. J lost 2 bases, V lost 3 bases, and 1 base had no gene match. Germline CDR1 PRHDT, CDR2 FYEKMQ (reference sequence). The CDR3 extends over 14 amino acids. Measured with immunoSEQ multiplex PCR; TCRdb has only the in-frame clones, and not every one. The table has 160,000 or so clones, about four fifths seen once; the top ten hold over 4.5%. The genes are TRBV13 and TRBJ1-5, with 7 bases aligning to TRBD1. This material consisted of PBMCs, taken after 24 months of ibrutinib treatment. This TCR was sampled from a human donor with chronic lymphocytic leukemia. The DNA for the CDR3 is TGTGCCAGCAGCTTCGACAGGGGCAATCAGCCCCAGCATTTT. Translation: CASSFDRGNQPQHF.